Listed below are T cell receptor beta chains from one sample, sequenced in a study of T cell changes during pregnancy in multiple sclerosis. The table came from immunoSEQ multiplex PCR; TCRdb's copy has only in-frame clones and leaves some out. The table lists about 38,000 clones, about nine tenths of them singletons. The input for sequencing was CD8+ T cells from peripheral blood mononuclear cells, taken after pregnancy. The receptors originated from a female donor with multiple sclerosis, enrolled in a pregnancy study. Both conserved end residues are part of each CDR3. Each record gives: V gene, J gene, clone size, CDR3 protein. Clone size is given for some rows only: seen once, a few or many times, or a class if the clone is expanded.

v_call: TRBV7-2; j_call: TRBJ2-3; clone_size: .; cdr3_aa: CASSLGVAGRTDTQYF
v_call: TRBV4-2; j_call: TRBJ1-1; clone_size: .; cdr3_aa: CASSQDFNLNTEAFF
v_call: TRBV27; j_call: TRBJ2-1; clone_size: .; cdr3_aa: CASSLPPSGAREQFF
v_call: TRBV7-8; j_call: TRBJ2-7; clone_size: once; cdr3_aa: CASSETSGRAIYEQYF
v_call: TRBV28; j_call: TRBJ2-1; clone_size: few; cdr3_aa: CASSLLGDSNYNEQFF
v_call: TRBV14; j_call: TRBJ2-3; clone_size: .; cdr3_aa: CASSQDSPRLAGDTDTQYF
v_call: TRBV9; j_call: TRBJ2-3; clone_size: .; cdr3_aa: CASSVAVKREGRTDTQYF
v_call: TRBV20-1; j_call: TRBJ2-1; clone_size: .; cdr3_aa: CSARIGQGWFF
v_call: TRBV6-1; j_call: TRBJ2-1; clone_size: .; cdr3_aa: CASSRDSSNEQFF
v_call: TRBV7-2; j_call: TRBJ1-2; clone_size: .; cdr3_aa: CASSLESAAGNYGYTF
v_call: TRBV5-4; j_call: TRBJ1-4; clone_size: .; cdr3_aa: CASSIFGQGGLEEKLFF
v_call: TRBV6-5; j_call: TRBJ2-7; clone_size: once; cdr3_aa: CAGSRAYDEQYF
v_call: TRBV6-1; j_call: TRBJ1-1; clone_size: .; cdr3_aa: CASSEVMNTEAFF
v_call: TRBV13; j_call: TRBJ2-1; clone_size: .; cdr3_aa: CASSLSGSYNEQFF
v_call: TRBV15; j_call: TRBJ1-5; clone_size: once; cdr3_aa: CATSDRRRGPPSNQPQHF